This T cell receptor beta chain was captured in a study of blood T cell repertoires in COVID-19. This CDR3 has 15 amino acids. Trimming removed 5 bases from V and 6 bases from J, with 20 bases in between. CDR1 MNHEY and CDR2 SVGEGT come from the germline V gene. The assay was immunoSEQ multiplex PCR, and TCRdb's table has in-frame clones only and misses some. The repertoire has under 150,000 clones, around 73% of them found once; the top ten carry approximately 9%. This clone was recorded only once. Sequencing was carried out using peripheral blood. The clonotype was recovered from a woman in her 50s with active or convalescent COVID-19. V usage is TRBV6-2 or TRBV6-3 and J usage is TRBJ2-7; D is undetermined. CDR3 DNA sequence: TGTGCCAGCAGTGCCACCATCCGAACGAGGTCCGAGCAGTACTTC. This sequence encodes CASSATIRTRSEQYF.